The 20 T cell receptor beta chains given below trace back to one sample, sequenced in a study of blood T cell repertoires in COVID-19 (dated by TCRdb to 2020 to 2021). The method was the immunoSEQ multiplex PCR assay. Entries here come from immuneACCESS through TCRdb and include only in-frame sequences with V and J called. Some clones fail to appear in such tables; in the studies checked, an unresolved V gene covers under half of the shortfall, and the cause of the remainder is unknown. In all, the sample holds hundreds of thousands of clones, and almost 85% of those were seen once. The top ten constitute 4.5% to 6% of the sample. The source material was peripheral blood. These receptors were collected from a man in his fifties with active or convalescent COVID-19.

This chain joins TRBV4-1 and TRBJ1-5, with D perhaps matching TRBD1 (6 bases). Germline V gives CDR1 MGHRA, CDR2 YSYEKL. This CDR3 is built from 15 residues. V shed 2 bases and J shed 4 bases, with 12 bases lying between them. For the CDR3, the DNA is TGCGCCAGCAGCCAATTCGGGACACCAAATCAGCCCCAGCATTTT. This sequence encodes CASSQFGTPNQPQHF.

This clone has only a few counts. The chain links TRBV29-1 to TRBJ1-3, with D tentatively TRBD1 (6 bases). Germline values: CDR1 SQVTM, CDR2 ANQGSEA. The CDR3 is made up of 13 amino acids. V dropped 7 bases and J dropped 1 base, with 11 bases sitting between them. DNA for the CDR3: TGCAGCGCCGGCAGGGGTTCTGGAAACACCATATATTTT. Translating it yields CSAGRGSGNTIYF.

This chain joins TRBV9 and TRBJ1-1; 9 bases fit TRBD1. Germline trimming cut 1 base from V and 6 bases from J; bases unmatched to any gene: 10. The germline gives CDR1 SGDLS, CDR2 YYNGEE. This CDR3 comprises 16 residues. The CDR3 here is CASSVQGQGIDAEAFF. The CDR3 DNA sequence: TGTGCCAGCAGCGTACAAGGACAGGGGATCGACGCTGAAGCTTTCTTT.

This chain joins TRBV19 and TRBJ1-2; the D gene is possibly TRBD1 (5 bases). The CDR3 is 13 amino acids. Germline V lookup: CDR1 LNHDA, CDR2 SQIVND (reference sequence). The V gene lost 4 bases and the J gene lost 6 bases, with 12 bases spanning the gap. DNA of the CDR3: TGTGCCAGTAGTACAGGGATGGGAAATGGCTACACCTTC. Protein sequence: CASSTGMGNGYTF.

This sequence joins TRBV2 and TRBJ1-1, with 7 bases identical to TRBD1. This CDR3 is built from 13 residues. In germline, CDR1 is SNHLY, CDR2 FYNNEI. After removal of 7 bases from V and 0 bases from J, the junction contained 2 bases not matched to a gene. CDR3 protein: CASTGTVNTEAFF. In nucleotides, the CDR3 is TGTGCCAGCACCGGGACAGTGAACACTGAAGCTTTCTTT.

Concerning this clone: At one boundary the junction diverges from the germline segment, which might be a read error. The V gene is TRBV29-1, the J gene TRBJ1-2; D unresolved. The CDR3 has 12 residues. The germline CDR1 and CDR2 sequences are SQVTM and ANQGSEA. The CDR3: CSVEDGQPPTLF. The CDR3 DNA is TGCAGCGTTGAAGATGGGCAGCCACCAACCTTATTC.

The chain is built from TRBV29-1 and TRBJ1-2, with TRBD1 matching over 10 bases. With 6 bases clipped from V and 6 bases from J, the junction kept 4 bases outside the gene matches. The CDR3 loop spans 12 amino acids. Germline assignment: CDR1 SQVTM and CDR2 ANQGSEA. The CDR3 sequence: CSVGTGVHGYTF. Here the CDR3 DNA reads TGCAGCGTGGGGACAGGGGTCCATGGCTACACCTTC.

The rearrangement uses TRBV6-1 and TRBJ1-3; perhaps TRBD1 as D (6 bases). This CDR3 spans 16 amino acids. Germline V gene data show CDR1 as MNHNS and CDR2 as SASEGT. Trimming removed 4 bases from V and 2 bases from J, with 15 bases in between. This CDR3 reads CASSGFPGATGNTIYF. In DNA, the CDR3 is TGTGCCAGCAGTGGTTTCCCAGGGGCTACTGGAAACACCATATATTTT.

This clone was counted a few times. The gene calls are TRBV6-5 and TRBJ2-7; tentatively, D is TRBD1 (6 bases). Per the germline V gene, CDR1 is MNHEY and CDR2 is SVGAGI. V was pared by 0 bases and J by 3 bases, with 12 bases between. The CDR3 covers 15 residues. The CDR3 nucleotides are TGTGCCAGCAGTTACTCGAGGGTCAGGGGCTACGAGCAGTACTTC. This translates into CASSYSRVRGYEQYF.

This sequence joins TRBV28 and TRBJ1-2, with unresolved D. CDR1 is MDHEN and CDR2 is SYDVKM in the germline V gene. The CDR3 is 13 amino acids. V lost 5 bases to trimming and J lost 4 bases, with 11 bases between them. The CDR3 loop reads CASSAGFPYGYTF. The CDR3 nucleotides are TGTGCCAGCAGTGCAGGATTTCCCTATGGCTACACCTTC.

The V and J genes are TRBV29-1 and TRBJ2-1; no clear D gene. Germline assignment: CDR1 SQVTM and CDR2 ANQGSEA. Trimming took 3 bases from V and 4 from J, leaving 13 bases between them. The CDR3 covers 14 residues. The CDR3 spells CSVESGGFYNEQFF. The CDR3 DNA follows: TGCAGCGTTGAGTCGGGTGGGTTTTACAATGAGCAGTTCTTC.

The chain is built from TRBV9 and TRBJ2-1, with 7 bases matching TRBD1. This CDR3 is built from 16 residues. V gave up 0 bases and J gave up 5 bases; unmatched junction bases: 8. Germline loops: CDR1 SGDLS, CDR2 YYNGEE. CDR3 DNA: TGTGCCAGCAGCGTAGGCCCCAGGGGGACGGACAATGAGCAGTTCTTC. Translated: CASSVGPRGTDNEQFF.

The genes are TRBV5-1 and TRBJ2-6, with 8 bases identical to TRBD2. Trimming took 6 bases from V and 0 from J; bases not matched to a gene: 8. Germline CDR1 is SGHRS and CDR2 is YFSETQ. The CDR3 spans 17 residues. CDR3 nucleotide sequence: TGCGCCAGCACCACTAGCGGCATCAGCTCTGGGGCCAACGTCCTGACTTTC. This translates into CASTTSGISSGANVLTF.

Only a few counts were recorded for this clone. DNA of the CDR3: TGTGCCAGCAGCCAAGATCGGAGAGGCTCTGGGGCCAACGTCCTGACTTTC. Residues: CASSQDRRGSGANVLTF. The chain has TRBV3-1 (or the pseudogene TRBV3-2) and TRBJ2-6; no reliable D call. Germline-derived CDR1 and CDR2 are LGHDT and YNNKEL (reference sequence). Trimming shortened V by 0 bases and J by 0 bases, and 9 bases separated the two germline ends. The CDR3 contains 17 residues.

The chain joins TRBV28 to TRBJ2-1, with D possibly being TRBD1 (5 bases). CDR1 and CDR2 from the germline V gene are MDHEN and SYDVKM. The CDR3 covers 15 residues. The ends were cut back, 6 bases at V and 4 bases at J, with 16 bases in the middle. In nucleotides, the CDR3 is TGTGCCAGCAGGCCCTGGGGCCTGGATTACAATGAGCAGTTCTTC. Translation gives CASRPWGLDYNEQFF.

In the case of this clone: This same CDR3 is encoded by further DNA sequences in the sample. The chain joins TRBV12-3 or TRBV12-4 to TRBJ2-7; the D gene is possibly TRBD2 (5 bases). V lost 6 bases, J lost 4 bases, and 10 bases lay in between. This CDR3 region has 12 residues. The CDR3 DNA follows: TGTGCCAGCAGCCCATCGGGATACGAGCAGTACTTC. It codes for CASSPSGYEQYF.

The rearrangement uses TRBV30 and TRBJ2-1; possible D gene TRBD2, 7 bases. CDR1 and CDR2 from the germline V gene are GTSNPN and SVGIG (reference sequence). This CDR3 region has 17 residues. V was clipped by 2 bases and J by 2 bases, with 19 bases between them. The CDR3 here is CAWSRGKVSGAYNEQFF. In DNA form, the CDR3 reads TGTGCCTGGAGTAGGGGGAAGGTGAGCGGGGCCTACAATGAGCAGTTCTTC.

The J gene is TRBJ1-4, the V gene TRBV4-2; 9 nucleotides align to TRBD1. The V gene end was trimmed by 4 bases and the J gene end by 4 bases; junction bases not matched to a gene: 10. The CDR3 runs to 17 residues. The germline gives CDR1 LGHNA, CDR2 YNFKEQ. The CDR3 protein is CASSLGAGTGINEKLFF. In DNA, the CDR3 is TGTGCCAGCAGCCTCGGGGCGGGGACAGGGATTAATGAAAAACTGTTTTTT.

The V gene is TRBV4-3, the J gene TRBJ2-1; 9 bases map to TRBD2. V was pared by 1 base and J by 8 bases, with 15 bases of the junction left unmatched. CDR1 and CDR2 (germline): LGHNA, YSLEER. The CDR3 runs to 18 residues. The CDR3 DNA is TGCGCCAGCAGCCAAGTAATCGGCGCGGGAGGGCCATTCGATGAGCAGTTCTTC. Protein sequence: CASSQVIGAGGPFDEQFF.

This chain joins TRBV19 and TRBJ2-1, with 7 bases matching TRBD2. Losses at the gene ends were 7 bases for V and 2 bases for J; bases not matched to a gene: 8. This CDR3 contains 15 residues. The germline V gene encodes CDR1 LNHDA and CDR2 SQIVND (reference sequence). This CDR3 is CASKGGSRTYNEQFF. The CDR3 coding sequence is TGTGCCAGTAAGGGCGGGAGTCGTACCTACAATGAGCAGTTCTTC.